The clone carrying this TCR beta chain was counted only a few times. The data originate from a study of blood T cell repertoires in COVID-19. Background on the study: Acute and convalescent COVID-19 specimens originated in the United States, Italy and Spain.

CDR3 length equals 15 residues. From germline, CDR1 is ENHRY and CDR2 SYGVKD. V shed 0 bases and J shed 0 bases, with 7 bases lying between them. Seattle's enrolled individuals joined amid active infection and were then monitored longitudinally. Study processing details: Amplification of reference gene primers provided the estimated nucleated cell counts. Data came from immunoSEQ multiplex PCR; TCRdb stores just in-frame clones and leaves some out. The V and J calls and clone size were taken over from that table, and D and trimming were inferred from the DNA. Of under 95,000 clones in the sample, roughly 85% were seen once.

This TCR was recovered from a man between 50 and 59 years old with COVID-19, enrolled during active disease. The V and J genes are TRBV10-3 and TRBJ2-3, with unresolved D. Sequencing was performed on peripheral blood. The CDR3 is CAISESAASTDTQYF. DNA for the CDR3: TGTGCCATCAGTGAGTCAGCCGCTAGCACAGATACGCAGTATTTT.